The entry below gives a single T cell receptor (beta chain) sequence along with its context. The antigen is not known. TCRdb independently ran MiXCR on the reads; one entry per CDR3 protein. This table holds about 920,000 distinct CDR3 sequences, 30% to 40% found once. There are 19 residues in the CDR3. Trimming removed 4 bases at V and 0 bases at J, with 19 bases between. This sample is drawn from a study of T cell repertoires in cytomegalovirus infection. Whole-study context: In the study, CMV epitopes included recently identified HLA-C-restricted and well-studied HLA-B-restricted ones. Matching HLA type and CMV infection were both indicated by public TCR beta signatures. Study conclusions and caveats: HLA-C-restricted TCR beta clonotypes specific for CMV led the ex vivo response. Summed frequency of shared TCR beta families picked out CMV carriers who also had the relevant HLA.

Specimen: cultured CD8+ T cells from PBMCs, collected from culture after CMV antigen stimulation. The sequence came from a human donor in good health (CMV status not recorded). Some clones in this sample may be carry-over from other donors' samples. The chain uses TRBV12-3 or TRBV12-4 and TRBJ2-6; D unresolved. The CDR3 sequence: CASSSHPGTWGSGANVLTF. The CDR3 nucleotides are TGTGCCAGCAGTTCCCACCCGGGTACCTGGGGCTCTGGGGCCAACGTCCTGACTTTC.